The 10 T cell receptor beta chains given below trace back to one sample, sequenced in a study of T cell responses to AZD1222 COVID-19 vaccine. The table came from immunoSEQ multiplex PCR; TCRdb's copy has only in-frame clones and leaves some out. The profile shows over 120,000 clones, approximately 89% of them singletons. Specimen: peripheral blood, collected 28 days after the second AZD1222 dose. The receptors derive from an adult who received the AZD1222 COVID-19 vaccine.

The chain uses TRBV6-5 and TRBJ2-1; 7 nucleotides line up with TRBD1. The ends lost 7 bases at V and 4 bases at J; junction bases unmatched: 10. This CDR3 spans 15 amino acids. Looked up from germline, CDR1 is MNHEY and CDR2 is SVGAGI. The CDR3 sequence: CASTRGGGSYNEQFF. CDR3 coding DNA: TGTGCCAGCACGAGAGGGGGCGGCAGTTACAATGAGCAGTTCTTC.

The chain carries TRBV7-9 and TRBJ2-5; D ambiguous. The germline CDR1 and CDR2 sequences are SEHNR and FQNEAQ (reference sequence). V lost 5 bases and J 0 bases, leaving 10 bases between the germline ends. The CDR3 extends over 14 amino acids. This CDR3 reads CASSPGRYQETQYF. The CDR3 region has the DNA TGTGCCAGCAGCCCAGGACGGTACCAAGAGACCCAGTACTTC.

The CDR3 DNA sequence: TGTGCCAGCAGTTTGGGACAGGGTGAAGCTTTCTTT. This codes for CASSLGQGEAFF. The chain links TRBV6-2 or TRBV6-3 to TRBJ1-1; the match to TRBD1 covers 9 bases. CDR3 length: 12 amino acids. The germline V gene encodes CDR1 MNHEY and CDR2 SVGEGT. Unmatched junction bases numbered 1, after V lost 4 bases and J lost 7 bases.

The chain employs TRBV2 and TRBJ1-5, with TRBD1 as a possible D gene (5 bases). The germline CDR1 and CDR2 sequences are SNHLY and FYNNEI. The CDR3 covers 13 residues. V shed 6 bases and J shed 4 bases, with 10 bases lying between them. CDR3 loop: CASRTAENQPQHF. CDR3 DNA: TGTGCCAGCAGGACAGCCGAAAATCAGCCCCAGCATTTT.

The chain combines TRBV5-1 with TRBJ1-4, with unresolved D. The CDR3 is made up of 14 amino acids. The germline V gene encodes CDR1 SGHRS and CDR2 YFSETQ. Trimming took 0 bases from V and 1 from J, leaving 4 bases between them. CDR3: CASSLGGTNEKLFF. CDR3 sequence (DNA): TGCGCCAGCAGCTTGGGGGGAACTAATGAAAAACTGTTTTTT.

The V call is TRBV5-6, the J call TRBJ1-1; no firm D call. Trimming left V 2 bases short and J 10 bases short, with 24 bases between. There are 16 residues in the CDR3. Germline CDR1 and CDR2: SGHDT and YYEEEE. As DNA, the CDR3 is TGTGCCAGCAGCTTAGGCCAGGTTGGCTTAGGATCGTTAGCTTTCTTT. Protein: CASSLGQVGLGSLAFF.

The chain carries TRBV19 and TRBJ1-5; TRBD1 aligns across 8 bases. Unmatched junction bases numbered 10, after V lost 7 bases and J lost 8 bases. Germline CDR1 reads LNHDA; CDR2 reads SQIVND (reference sequence). The CDR3 totals 14 residues. CDR3 loop: CASTPRDRIEPQHF. The CDR3 DNA follows: TGTGCCAGTACCCCGAGGGACAGGATCGAGCCCCAGCATTTT.

The rearrangement links TRBV11-2 to TRBJ2-7; 10 bases align to TRBD2. V lost 2 bases to trimming and J lost 3 bases; unmatched junction nucleotides: 13. CDR1 SGHAT and CDR2 FQNNGV come from the germline V gene. This CDR3 comprises 18 residues. CDR3 coding DNA: TGTGCCAGCAGCTTACCACTCCTCCACGGGACTAGCGTCTACGAGCAGTACTTC. Translation gives CASSLPLLHGTSVYEQYF.

In its sample, this clone was seen once. The chain uses TRBV5-1 and TRBJ2-2; D possibly corresponds to TRBD1 (6 bases). V shed 3 bases and J shed 7 bases, with 10 bases lying between them. Looked up from germline, CDR1 is SGHRS and CDR2 is YFSETQ. The CDR3 contains 13 residues. CDR3 nucleotide sequence: TGCGCCAGCAGCTCCAGGGGTGACGGGGAGCTGTTTTTT. Its protein product is CASSSRGDGELFF.

This clone was seen ten or more times. The rearrangement joins TRBV6-1 to TRBJ2-3; weak D call: TRBD1 (6 bases). Germline V gives CDR1 MNHNS, CDR2 SASEGT. With 0 bases removed from V and 2 bases from J, the gap between germline ends came to 9 bases. The CDR3 covers 15 residues. DNA of the CDR3: TGTGCCAGCAGTGAAGCGGACAGCCCCACAGATACGCAGTATTTT. This sequence encodes CASSEADSPTDTQYF.